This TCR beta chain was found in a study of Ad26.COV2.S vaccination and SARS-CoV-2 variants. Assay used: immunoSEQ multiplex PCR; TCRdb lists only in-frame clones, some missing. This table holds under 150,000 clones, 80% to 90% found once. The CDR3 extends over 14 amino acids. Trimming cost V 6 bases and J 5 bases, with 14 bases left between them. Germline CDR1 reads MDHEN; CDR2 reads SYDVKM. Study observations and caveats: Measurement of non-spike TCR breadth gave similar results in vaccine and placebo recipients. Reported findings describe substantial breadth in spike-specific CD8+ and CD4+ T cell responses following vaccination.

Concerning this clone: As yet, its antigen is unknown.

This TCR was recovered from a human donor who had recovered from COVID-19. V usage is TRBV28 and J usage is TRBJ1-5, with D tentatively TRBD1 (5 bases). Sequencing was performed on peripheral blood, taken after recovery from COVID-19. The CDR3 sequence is CASSLDRPYQPQHF. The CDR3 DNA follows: TGTGCCAGCAGCCTCGACAGACCATATCAGCCCCAGCATTTT.